The clone carrying this TCR beta chain was counted many times. Its antigen is currently unknown. The data stem from a study of T cells in Graves' hyperthyroidism and ophthalmopathy. Ophthalmopathy patients had Clinical Activity Score at least 3, NOSPECS grade at least 4, duration under 3 months. 10 ml of fresh peripheral blood supplied the PBMCs. TCR beta CDR3 regions were amplified from RNA. Primed by the HTBI set, a first-round RT-PCR was run on the TCR CDR3. One entry per CDR3 protein, called by TCRdb with MiXCR from the multiplex PCR reads. The table lists tens of thousands of distinct CDR3 sequences, around 52% of them singletons, with roughly 25% in the top ten. The trim removed 9 bases at V and 4 bases at J, leaving 11 bases unmatched. The CDR3 extends over 14 amino acids. CDR1 MNHNS and CDR2 SASEGT come from the germline V gene. Findings and limits, study-wide: Within blood appeared most thyroid clonotypes that had expanded above 0.001. Ophthalmopathy cases were set apart from stable hyperthyroidism by a 13 V-J model.

This receptor was identified in a woman aged 40 to 55 with Graves' ophthalmopathy. Material: blood. V and J are TRBV6-1 and TRBJ1-1, with 7 bases that match TRBD1. CDR3: CASNRQGWSTEAFF. CDR3 DNA: TGTGCCAGTAACCGACAGGGATGGAGCACTGAAGCTTTCTTT.